This is a list of T cell receptor beta chains from one sample in a study of cytomegalovirus exposure and HLA in healthy donors. Method: immunoSEQ multiplex PCR; TCRdb's copy keeps in-frame clones and lacks some. The top ten hold about 1.6% of the sample, which has 100,000 to 150,000 clones, more than 55% seen once. Sequences were obtained from PBMCs. These receptors were obtained from a man between 18 and 35 years old in good health and CMV-seronegative. Both conserved end residues are part of each CDR3. The D gene is left open where the match is weak. Clone size is given for some rows only: seen once, a few or many times, or a class if the clone is expanded.

v_gene,d_gene,j_gene,abundance,CDR3nt,CDR3aa
TRBV5-1,TRBD1,TRBJ2-1,.,TGCGCCAGCTCAGCAGCAGGGGGTTACAATGAGCAGTTCTTC,CASSAAGGYNEQFF
TRBV6-5,TRBD1,TRBJ1-1,.,TGTGCCAGCAGTACGACAGGGAGAGGCACTGAAGCTTTCTTT,CASSTTGRGTEAFF
TRBV6-1,.,TRBJ1-5,.,TGTGCCAGCAGGATTTCAGGCGACCATCAGCCCCAGCATTTT,CASRISGDHQPQHF
TRBV7-2,.,TRBJ2-3,few,TGTGCCAGCAGCTCGAGGACAGGCACAGATACGCAGTATTTT,CASSSRTGTDTQYF
TRBV9,TRBD1,TRBJ2-7,once,TGTGCCAGCAGCGTAGGGGACAGGGGGACTTGGGAGCAGTACTTC,CASSVGDRGTWEQYF
TRBV7-9,.,TRBJ2-7,.,TGTGCCAGCAGCTTAGCGGGACTGAAATACGAGCAGTACTTC,CASSLAGLKYEQYF
TRBV5-1,TRBD1,TRBJ2-1,.,TGCGCCAGCAGCTGGGACAGGCGGATGGGGAGCTCCTACAATGAGCAGTTCTTC,CASSWDRRMGSSYNEQFF
TRBV2,.,TRBJ1-2,.,TGTGCCAGCACCAGAGGGAAGCAGGAGGGCTACACCTTC,CASTRGKQEGYTF
TRBV9,.,TRBJ1-1,.,TGTGCCAGCAGCCCCTCCTCTACGGGGAACACTGAAGCTTTCTTT,CASSPSSTGNTEAFF
TRBV14,.,TRBJ2-2,.,TGTGCCAGCAGCCAAGTTCGGGACGGGGAGCTGTTTTTT,CASSQVRDGELFF
TRBV30,TRBD1,TRBJ2-2,.,TGTGGGGCAGGGGGCTCGACCGGGGAGCTGTTTTTT,CGAGGSTGELFF
TRBV7-2,.,TRBJ2-6,.,TGTGCCAGCACCAGAGAAGAGGGTGGGGCCAACGTCCTGACTTTC,CASTREEGGANVLTF
TRBV6-5,.,TRBJ2-1,once,TGTGCCAGCAGTTACTCCTTCTTCGACAATGAGCAGTTCTTC,CASSYSFFDNEQFF
TRBV7-9,TRBD1,TRBJ2-3,.,TGTGCCAGCAGCCCACAACCAGTGGGACAGCCAACAGATACGCAGTATTTT,CASSPQPVGQPTDTQYF
TRBV5-4,.,TRBJ1-1,few,TGTGCCAGCAGCTCGCGGGGCCCGAACACTGAAGCTTTCTTT,CASSSRGPNTEAFF
TRBV7-2,TRBD2,TRBJ2-3,.,TGTGCCAGCAGCTTTCGCTTCCAGCGGGAGGGCCTTGCAGATACGCAGTATTTT,CASSFRFQREGLADTQYF
TRBV6-5,.,TRBJ2-1,few,TGTGCCAGCAGTTATTTAAGTGGGAGCTCCTACAATGAGCAGTTCTTC,CASSYLSGSSYNEQFF
TRBV18,.,TRBJ2-7,.,TGTGCCAGCTCAAAACCGGGGGTCTACGAAGAGCAGTACTTC,CASSKPGVYEEQYF
TRBV27,TRBD1,TRBJ1-1,few,TGTGCCAGCAGCCAGGGGGCCAGCACTGAAGCTTTCTTT,CASSQGASTEAFF
TRBV4-3,TRBD1,TRBJ1-2,once,TGCGCCAGCAGCCTCGACAGGGGGCTTACTTACTATGGCTACACCTTC,CASSLDRGLTYYGYTF
TRBV2,TRBD1,TRBJ2-7,.,TGTGCCTTGGGGGGACAGGGGGCGGCCCCCGCCTACGAGCAGTACTTC,CALGGQGAAPAYEQYF
TRBV27,TRBD2,TRBJ2-3,.,TGTGCCAGCAACCTAGCGGGAGGAGATACGCAGTATTTT,CASNLAGGDTQYF
TRBV25-1,.,TRBJ2-5,.,TGTGCCAGCAGTCCCCAGATGGTACAAGAGACCCAGTACTTC,CASSPQMVQETQYF
TRBV15,TRBD1,TRBJ2-3,.,TGTTCCACCAGCAGAGGGACAGGGGGCACAGATACGCAGTATTTT,CSTSRGTGGTDTQYF
TRBV7-8,.,TRBJ1-5,.,TGTGCCAGCAGCCTTTCGTCCGGTCAGCCCCAGCATTTT,CASSLSSGQPQHF
TRBV5-4,.,TRBJ1-2,.,TGTGCCAGCAGCACTATTAGTAACTATGGCTACACCTTC,CASSTISNYGYTF
TRBV19,.,TRBJ2-3,.,TGTGCCAGTAGACGCCCAGGGGATTCGGCAGATACGCAGTATTTT,CASRRPGDSADTQYF
TRBV12-5,TRBD1,TRBJ2-3,.,TGTGCTAGCGGGACAGGGGGCTTGTGGGATACGCAGTATTTT,CASGTGGLWDTQYF
TRBV7-2,.,TRBJ1-1,.,TGTGCCAGCAGCTTACAGGGGAACACTGAAGCTTTCTTT,CASSLQGNTEAFF
TRBV7-8,.,TRBJ2-1,.,TGTGCCAGCAGCCCAGAGGCCCTGAACAATGAGCAGTTCTTC,CASSPEALNNEQFF
TRBV5-8,.,TRBJ2-7,few,TGTGCCAGCAGCTTGGCTAACGAGCAGTACTTC,CASSLANEQYF
TRBV27,.,TRBJ2-7,.,TGTGCCAGCAGTACAGGGTTCGAGCAGTACTTC,CASSTGFEQYF
TRBV14,TRBD2,TRBJ2-1,.,TGTGCCAGCAGCCAGGGACTAGGGAGCGAGCAGTTCTTC,CASSQGLGSEQFF
TRBV18,TRBD1,TRBJ2-2,.,TGTGCCAGCTCACCTCTTACAGGGGGAAAGCTGTTTTTT,CASSPLTGGKLFF
TRBV7-8,TRBD1,TRBJ2-3,.,TGTGCCAGCAGAGCAGGGGGCGCAGATACGCAGTATTTT,CASRAGGADTQYF
TRBV7-2,.,TRBJ1-2,few,TGTGCCAGCAGCTTAGGAGACAGGCTCTATGGCTACACCTTC,CASSLGDRLYGYTF
TRBV7-2,.,TRBJ2-3,.,TGTGCCAGCGACTCTCGCCCAACCCCACACGGGCAGTATTTT,CASDSRPTPHGQYF
TRBV19,.,TRBJ1-1,once,TGTGCCAGTAGTATGTACGGGGAGGAGAACACTGAAGCTTTCTTT,CASSMYGEENTEAFF
TRBV28,TRBD1,TRBJ1-4,few,TGTGCCAGCAGCCAACAGGGGCAAAATGAAAAACTGTTTTTT,CASSQQGQNEKLFF
TRBV29-1,TRBD2,TRBJ2-3,.,TGCAGCGTTGGGGAGGGAGATACGCAGTATTTT,CSVGEGDTQYF
TRBV11-2,.,TRBJ2-5,.,TGTGCCAGCAGCTTAGCTTTCCTCGGGAAACAAGAGACCCAGTACTTC,CASSLAFLGKQETQYF
TRBV10-1,TRBD2,TRBJ2-1,.,TGCGCCAGCAGTGAGTCAAGCGGGGGTGTGATTTACAATGAGCAGTTCTTC,CASSESSGGVIYNEQFF
TRBV2,.,TRBJ2-4,.,TGTGCCAGCACCCCGGGGAGGGCCAAAAACATTCAGTACTTC,CASTPGRAKNIQYF
TRBV18,TRBD1,TRBJ2-7,few,TGTGCCAGCTCACCACGGGGACAGGGGTCCCACGAGCAGTACTTC,CASSPRGQGSHEQYF